This T cell receptor (beta chain) was profiled in a study of OX40 agonist ivuxolimab in advanced cancers. Background on the study: The dose-escalation cohort had hepatocellular carcinoma, melanoma, renal cell or head and neck cancer. Points from the study as a whole: Dosing at 0.1 to 3.0 mg/kg was accompanied by clonal expansion of CD4+ and CD8+ blood T cells by week 6. Relative to CD4+, CD8+ T cells held more expanded clones on average.

Method: immunoSEQ multiplex PCR; TCRdb's copy keeps in-frame clones and lacks some. Of some 59,000 clones in the sample, 75% to 95% were seen once. Comments on this clone: Its antigen remains unknown.

The sample here was CD4+ or CD8+ T cells sorted from blood, taken in a trial of the OX40 agonist ivuxolimab. The sequence was collected from an adult with an advanced solid tumor such as melanoma, head and neck, liver or kidney cancer.

In DNA form, the CDR3 reads TGTGCCAGCAGCTTAATCCCCTTGGATTACAATGAGCAGTTCTTC. Translation: CASSLIPLDYNEQFF. V and J are TRBV7-3 and TRBJ2-1; D is undetermined. V was clipped by 1 base and J by 4 bases, with 11 bases between them. The CDR3 extends over 15 amino acids. Germline V gene lookup returns CDR1 SGHTA and CDR2 FQGTGA.